The next 6 T cell receptor beta chains were all read from a single sample in a study of T cell repertoires in cytomegalovirus infection. One entry per CDR3 protein, called by TCRdb with MiXCR from the reads. The table has about 150,000 distinct CDR3 sequences, more than 30% seen once. These receptors' antigens are unknown. The sample was CD8+ T cells from cultured PBMCs, taken from culture after CMV antigen stimulation. These receptors came from a human donor in good health (CMV status not recorded). Some clones in this sample may be carry-over from other donors' samples.

This clonotype was detected a few times. The J gene is TRBJ2-3, the V gene TRBV27; the match to TRBD1 covers 10 bases. The CDR3 is 18 amino acids. The germline V gene encodes CDR1 MNHEY and CDR2 SMNVEV (reference sequence). V lost 5 bases, J lost 2 bases, and 13 bases stayed unmatched. The CDR3 region has the DNA TGTGCCAGCAGTCCCTCTGTACGGACAGGGGGAAACACAGATACGCAGTATTTT. This codes for CASSPSVRTGGNTDTQYF.

The rearrangement joins TRBV19 to TRBJ1-1, with unresolved D. V gave up 3 bases and J gave up 1 base, with 6 bases separating them. The CDR3 spans 13 residues. CDR1 is LNHDA and CDR2 is SQIVND in the germline V gene (reference sequence). The CDR3 DNA reads TGTGCCAGTAGTATTCAGTCGAACACTGAAGCTTTCTTT. Encoded protein: CASSIQSNTEAFF. The full variable domain, in which reference TRBV19 and TRBJ1-1 provide the parts outside the CDR3, is DGGITQSPKYLFRKEGQNVTLSCEQNLNHDAMYWYRQDPGQGLRLIYYSQIVNDFQKGDIAEGYSVSREKKESFPLTVTSAQKNPTAFYLCASSIQSNTEAFFGQGTRLTVV.

This clonotype was recorded once. This chain uses TRBV7-4 with TRBJ1-2; D call uncertain. Germline loops: CDR1 SGHVT, CDR2 SQSDAQ. V was clipped by 2 bases and J by 3 bases, with 7 bases between them. The CDR3 is made up of 13 amino acids. The CDR3 loop reads CASSLNNYYGYTF. The CDR3 DNA sequence: TGTGCCAGCAGCTTAAACAACTACTATGGCTACACCTTC.

The chain joins TRBV6-8 to TRBJ2-2, with 9 bases aligning to TRBD1. J gave up 6 bases and V 5 bases, and 4 bases lay outside the gene matches. Germline V gives CDR1 MNHGY, CDR2 SAAAGT. This CDR3 contains 14 residues. The CDR3 spells CASSPGQGPGELFF. CDR3 sequence (DNA): TGTGCCAGCAGTCCGGGACAGGGACCCGGGGAGCTGTTTTTT.

Ten or more counts support this clonotype. The V call is TRBV24-1, the J call TRBJ2-1; D is unclear. There are 12 residues in the CDR3. V was clipped by 1 base and J by 4 bases, with 1 base between them. Germline V gene sequence: CDR1 KGHDR, CDR2 SFDVKD. The CDR3 protein is CATSDFYNEQFF. The CDR3 DNA sequence: TGTGCCACCAGTGATTTTTACAATGAGCAGTTCTTC.

J is TRBJ1-1 and V is TRBV29-1, with D hard to call. V shed 0 bases and J shed 7 bases, with 12 bases lying between them. Germline V gene data show CDR1 as SQVTM and CDR2 as ANQGSEA. This CDR3 is 13 amino acids long. The CDR3 nucleotides read TGCAGCGTTGAAGACCTAGGGATACATGAAGCTTTCTTT. Translation gives CSVEDLGIHEAFF.